This record covers a single T cell receptor (beta chain). Its specific antigen is unknown. No base-level quality is on record; no much larger clone is a single base apart. This sample stems from a study of T cell repertoires and HLA-DP antigens (dated by TCRdb to the late 2010s). About the investigation overall: Using HeLa cells transduced to present allogeneic HLA-DP, the study set up an in vitro model of CD4+ T cell alloreactivity. The two alloantigens modelled structurally similar versus dissimilar alloantigens, differing from self at one and ten to eleven peptide-binding groove amino acids, respectively. The three donors, two male and one female, ranged from the 18-to-29 to the 60-to-69 age band. Average DNA input was about 200 ng for sorted CD137+CD4+ samples, compared with about 1.2 ug for pre-culture CD4+ samples.

The cysteine opens and the phenylalanine closes a CDR3 of 14 amino acids. Only the CDR3 portion is preserved as DNA: 42 bases, with reading frame beginning at the first base. CDR1 and CDR2, looked up from the germline V gene (reference sequence), are MNHEY and SMNVEV. V drops 5 bases and J drops 1 base, leaving 11 bases in between. What the work shows at the level of the full study, not this receptor alone: Naive and memory CD4+ repertoires were not analysed separately. Sorted CD137+ cells showed similar clonality against both alloantigens, at 0.35 to 0.45, which was much higher than the roughly 0.04 seen in pre-culture samples. The study was limited by having just three donors, by relying on a non-physiological HeLa antigen-presenting system, and by using total CD4+ cells as responders. Average cumulative frequency of clones undetected before culture was roughly 36% against one allele and around 51% against the other.

TCRB CDR3 regions were amplified with the immunoSEQ multiplex PCR using forward primers for 54 TRBV segments and reverse primers for 13 TRBJ segments. Pre-culture CD4+ samples were sequenced at deep resolution, targeting 200,000 or so T cell genomes. Sequencing of amplicons was performed on an Illumina HiSeq System, and 87 bp reads covering the CDR3 were generated. The source study handled its data this way. PCR and sequencing errors in the reads were corrected, and alignment to IMGT reference sequences was used to define CDR3 regions. Template and unique rearrangement counts were estimated using synthetic template pools. Clonality was computed by subtracting Pielou's evenness from 1. Richness was estimated with the Daley-Smith estimator. Morisita's index was used to measure repertoire overlap. Clones present in cultured samples but not detected in the pre-culture repertoire of the same donor were defined as low-abundance clones. As stored in TCRdb, this immuneACCESS dataset retains in-frame rearrangements with V and J assigned. A fraction of the clones does not appear; measured against another copy, unresolved V genes explain less than half of the discrepancy, and the remainder lacks a known reason. V, J and clone size were drawn from that table, and D and trimming were deduced from the DNA. The sample table contains some 110,000 clones; only one count was recorded for around 92% of them. 0.25% to 0.3% of the sample lies in the top ten.

Magnetic bead negative selection was used to isolate untouched CD4+ T cells from Ficoll-separated PBMC, with purity averaging around 98%. Using magnetic beads, untouched CD4+ T cells were isolated from Ficoll-separated PBMC at around 98% purity, with only negligible CD8+ contamination. Peripheral blood mononuclear cells came from the buffy coats of three healthy blood donors. CMV seronegative status was shared by all three donors. Genomic DNA was extracted with the DNeasy Blood & Tissue Kit. For each subject, genomic DNA from sorted CD137+CD4+ cells and from pre-culture CD4+ baseline samples underwent TCRB sequencing.

The material sequenced was CD4+ T cells from PBMCs. The sequence derives from a woman younger than 35 in good health and CMV-seronegative. Rearrangement joined TRBV27 to TRBJ1-2, with an unclear D gene assignment. The CDR3 in this case is CASSAGSLNYGYTF. The DNA is TGTGCCAGCAGTGCGGGTTCCCTTAACTATGGCTACACCTTC.